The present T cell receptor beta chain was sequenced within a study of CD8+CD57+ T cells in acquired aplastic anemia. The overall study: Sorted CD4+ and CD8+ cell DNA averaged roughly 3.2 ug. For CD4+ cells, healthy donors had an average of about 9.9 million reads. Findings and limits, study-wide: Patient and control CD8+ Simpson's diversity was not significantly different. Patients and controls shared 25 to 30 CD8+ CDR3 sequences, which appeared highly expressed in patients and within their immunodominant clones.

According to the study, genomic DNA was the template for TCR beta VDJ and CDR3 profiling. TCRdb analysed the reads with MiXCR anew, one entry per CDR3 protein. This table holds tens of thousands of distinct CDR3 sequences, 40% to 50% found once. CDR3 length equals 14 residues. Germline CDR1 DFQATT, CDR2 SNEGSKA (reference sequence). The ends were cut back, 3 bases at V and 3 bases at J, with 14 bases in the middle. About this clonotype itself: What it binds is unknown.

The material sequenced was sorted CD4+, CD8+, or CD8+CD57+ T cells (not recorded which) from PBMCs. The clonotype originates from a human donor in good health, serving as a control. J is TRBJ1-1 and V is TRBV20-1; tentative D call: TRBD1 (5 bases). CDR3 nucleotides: TGCAGTGCTAGTCTGGAGGGGAAGGACACTGAAGCTTTCTTT. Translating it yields CSASLEGKDTEAFF.